The 19 T cell receptor beta chains below all came from one sample that was sequenced in a study of cytomegalovirus exposure and HLA in healthy donors. Researchers ran the PCR with 60 Vbeta and 13 Jbeta primers. Clones were sequenced by immunoSEQ multiplex PCR, and TCRdb holds only the in-frame ones, with some missing. The table records about 160,000 clones, less than 80% of them present only once. Specimen: PBMCs. These receptors originate from a man in his forties in good health and CMV-seronegative.

This clone was recorded a few times. The chain combines TRBV27 with TRBJ2-3; TRBD1 might be the D (5 bases). Germline assignment: CDR1 MNHEY and CDR2 SMNVEV (reference sequence). The V and J ends lost 6 bases and 2 bases respectively, with 9 bases between them. The CDR3 extends over 13 amino acids. The CDR3 is CASRGVATDTQYF. DNA of the CDR3: TGTGCCAGCAGAGGGGTGGCCACAGATACGCAGTATTTT.

The chain recombines TRBV5-5 with TRBJ1-1; D perhaps matches TRBD1 (6 bases). CDR3 size: 14 residues. Germline V gives CDR1 SGHKS, CDR2 YYEKEE (reference sequence). The ends were cut back, 4 bases at V and 1 base at J, with 11 bases in the middle. This chain's CDR3 is CASSPYRENTEAFF. CDR3 bases: TGTGCCAGCAGCCCATACAGGGAGAACACTGAAGCTTTCTTT.

The gene calls are TRBV5-1 and TRBJ2-5; D is unresolved. Between the trimmed V and J ends, which lost 0 bases and 0 bases, there was a span of 6 bases. The germline V gene has CDR1 SGHRS and CDR2 YFSETQ. The CDR3 is 14 amino acids. CDR3 DNA sequence: TGCGCCAGCAGCTTGGGGCGGTACCAAGAGACCCAGTACTTC. It is translated as CASSLGRYQETQYF.

This chain joins TRBV29-1 and TRBJ2-3; tentatively, D is TRBD2 (6 bases). Germline loops: CDR1 SQVTM, CDR2 ANQGSEA. The CDR3 sequence is 11 residues long. V was pared by 7 bases and J by 3 bases, with 8 bases between. In nucleotides, the CDR3 is TGCAGCGGACGGGGGACAGATACGCAGTATTTT. Amino acid sequence: CSGRGTDTQYF.

The sample holds a few counts of this clone. The V and J genes are TRBV5-4 and TRBJ2-3; 16 nucleotides match TRBD2. The CDR3 extends over 17 amino acids. V gave up 5 bases and J gave up 3 bases; unmatched junction bases: 6. The germline CDR1 and CDR2 sequences are SGHNT and YYREEE (reference sequence). The CDR3 region has the DNA TGTGCCAGCAGGTCGGGACTAGCGGGGGGGCAGACAGATACGCAGTATTTT. It codes for CASRSGLAGGQTDTQYF.

The rearrangement joins TRBV7-9 to TRBJ2-3; TRBD1 matches 9 bases. The CDR3 sequence is 13 residues long. Germline assignment: CDR1 SEHNR and CDR2 FQNEAQ (reference sequence). Trimming removed 5 bases from V and 4 bases from J; junction bases left unmatched: 1. The CDR3 DNA reads as TGTGCCAGCAGCCGGGACAGGGCAGATACGCAGTATTTT. This codes for CASSRDRADTQYF. The variable domain in full, completed from reference TRBV7-9 and TRBJ2-3, reads DTGVSQNPRHKITKRGQNVTFRCDPISEHNRLYWYRQTLGQGPEFLTYFQNEAQLEKSRLLSDRFSAERPKGSFSTLEIQRTEQGDSAMYLCASSRDRADTQYFGPGTRLTVL.

The chain employs TRBV27 and TRBJ1-6; 8 bases match TRBD1. CDR1 is MNHEY, CDR2 SMNVEV, per germline (reference sequence). The CDR3 contains 16 residues. Unmatched junction bases numbered 7, after V lost 6 bases and J lost 3 bases. The DNA for the CDR3 is TGTGCCAGCAGCCTTGGACAGGGCCGCTATAATTCACCCCTCCACTTT. As protein: CASSLGQGRYNSPLHF.

This clone was seen a single time. The chain employs TRBV6-5 and TRBJ2-7, with 8 bases aligning to TRBD2. Losses at the gene ends were 5 bases for V and 2 bases for J; bases not matched to a gene: 2. Germline CDR1 MNHEY, CDR2 SVGAGI. The CDR3 has 13 residues. The CDR3 here is CASSREGAYEQYF. The CDR3 DNA sequence: TGTGCCAGCAGTCGGGAGGGTGCCTACGAGCAGTACTTC.

The rearrangement uses TRBV5-4 and TRBJ2-3, with 8 bases fitting TRBD2. The CDR3 runs 16 residues. CDR1 is SGHNT and CDR2 is YYREEE in the germline V gene (reference sequence). After removal of 0 bases from V and 1 base from J, the junction contained 4 bases not matched to a gene. The CDR3 is CASSLVGRGGTDTQYF. The CDR3 region has the DNA TGTGCCAGCAGCTTGGTGGGGCGGGGGGGCACAGATACGCAGTATTTT.

The CDR3 nucleotides are TGCGCCAGCAGCCAACCTCCGGGTGGGACAGGGGTGACCTATGGCTACACCTTC. Translating gives CASSQPPGGTGVTYGYTF. The V gene is TRBV4-1, the J gene TRBJ1-2, with 10 bases that match TRBD1. J lost 4 bases, V lost 2 bases, and 13 bases had no gene match. CDR3 length: 18 residues. From germline, CDR1 is MGHRA and CDR2 YSYEKL.

V gene TRBV13 combines with J gene TRBJ2-3, with D perhaps TRBD2 (5 bases). Germline V gene lookup returns CDR1 PRHDT and CDR2 FYEKMQ (reference sequence). The CDR3 sequence is 15 residues long. This CDR3 reads CATNLGLRAPDTQYF. DNA of the CDR3: TGTGCTACCAATCTCGGACTTCGAGCACCAGATACGCAGTATTTT.

The rearrangement uses TRBV10-3 and TRBJ1-6; 9 nucleotides align to TRBD1. CDR1 is ENHRY and CDR2 is SYGVKD in the germline V gene. CDR3 size: 14 residues. The V segment lost 6 bases and the J segment 9 bases; nucleotides outside the gene matches: 6. The CDR3 nucleotides are TGTGCCATCAGGAGTGGGACAGGGAGTTCACCCCTCCACTTT. Its protein is CAIRSGTGSSPLHF.

A single count supports this clone. The V call is TRBV29-1, the J call TRBJ1-5; D unclear. V was clipped by 6 bases and J by 6 bases, with 21 bases between them. Germline lookup yields CDR1 SQVTM and CDR2 ANQGSEA. The CDR3 sequence is 15 residues long. CDR3 sequence (DNA): TGCAGCGTCCAATTACTCGACGGGGTTTCTCAGCCCCAGCATTTT. Translating gives CSVQLLDGVSQPQHF.

The V gene is TRBV9, the J gene TRBJ1-4; TRBD1 might be the D (5 bases). CDR1 is SGDLS, CDR2 YYNGEE, per germline. This CDR3 contains 14 residues. The germline V and J ends were trimmed by 3 bases and 8 bases, with 14 bases remaining between them. The CDR3 DNA is TGTGCCAGCAGCGCGCCAAGTGGGGCGGAAAAACTGTTTTTT. This encodes CASSAPSGAEKLFF. Supplemented by reference TRBV9 and TRBJ1-4, the full variable domain reads DSGVTQTPKHLITATGQRVTLRCSPRSGDLSVYWYQQSLDQGLQFLIQYYNGEERAKGNILERFSAQQFPDLHSELNLSSLELGDSALYFCASSAPSGAEKLFFGSGTQLSVL.

This clone was seen a few times. This chain links TRBV5-5 with TRBJ1-1; the D gene is possibly TRBD1 (5 bases). CDR3 length: 14 amino acids. CDR1 is SGHKS, CDR2 YYEKEE, per germline (reference sequence). Trimming stripped 1 base from V and 1 base from J, with 8 bases between. The CDR3, as DNA: TGTGCCAGCAGCTTGTACAGGCAGAACACTGAAGCTTTCTTT. Its translation: CASSLYRQNTEAFF.

The chain recombines TRBV11-2 with TRBJ1-2; 7 positions match TRBD1. V lost 5 bases to trimming and J lost 4 bases; unmatched junction nucleotides: 7. There are 14 residues in the CDR3. CDR1 is SGHAT and CDR2 is FQNNGV in the germline V gene. Written as DNA, the CDR3 is TGTGCCAGCAGCCAGCCGGGACAGTTCTATGGCTACACCTTC. Translated: CASSQPGQFYGYTF.

This chain joins TRBV11-2 and TRBJ1-2; D not resolved. The CDR3 extends over 16 amino acids. The ends were cut back, 4 bases at V and 0 bases at J, with 15 bases in the middle. CDR1 is SGHAT, CDR2 FQNNGV, per germline. The CDR3 reads CASSSRRGKANYGYTF. Here the CDR3 DNA reads TGTGCCAGCAGCTCTCGCCGGGGAAAAGCTAACTATGGCTACACCTTC. Complete variable domain (other parts from reference TRBV11-2 and TRBJ1-2): EAGVAQSPRYKIIEKRQSVAFWCNPISGHATLYWYQQILGQGPKLLIQFQNNGVVDDSQLPKDRFSAERLKGVDSTLKIQPAKLEDSAVYLCASSSRRGKANYGYTFGSGTRLTVV.

The CDR3 coding sequence is TGTGCCTGGAGTGAACCGGGTCTAGTAGTTGAAGCTTTCTTT. Residues: CAWSEPGLVVEAFF. V usage is TRBV30 and J usage is TRBJ1-1; D is unresolved. Per germline, CDR1 GTSNPN and CDR2 SVGIG (reference sequence). The CDR3 has 14 amino acids. V lost 1 base to trimming and J lost 7 bases, with 16 bases between them.

This clone has only a few counts. The CDR3 region is CAWSVLGSTVPQHF. In DNA form, the CDR3 reads TGTGCCTGGAGTGTTTTGGGCTCCACCGTGCCCCAGCATTTT. The chain has TRBV30 and TRBJ1-5; D is uncertain. Trimming stripped 0 bases from V and 9 bases from J, with 15 bases between. CDR1 and CDR2 from the germline V gene are GTSNPN and SVGIG (reference sequence). This CDR3 spans 14 amino acids.